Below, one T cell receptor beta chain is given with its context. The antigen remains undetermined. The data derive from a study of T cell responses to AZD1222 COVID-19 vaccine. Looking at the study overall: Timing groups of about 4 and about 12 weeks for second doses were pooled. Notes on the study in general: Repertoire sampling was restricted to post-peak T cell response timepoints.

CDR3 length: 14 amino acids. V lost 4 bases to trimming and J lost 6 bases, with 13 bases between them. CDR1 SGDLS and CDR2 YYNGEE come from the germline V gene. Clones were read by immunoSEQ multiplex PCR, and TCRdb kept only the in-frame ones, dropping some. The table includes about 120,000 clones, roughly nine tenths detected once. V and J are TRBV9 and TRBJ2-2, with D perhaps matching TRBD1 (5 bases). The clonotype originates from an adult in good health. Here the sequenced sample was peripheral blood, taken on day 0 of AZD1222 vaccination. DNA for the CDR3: TGTGCCAGCAGCTTTAGGTTGGGGCCCGGGGAGCTGTTTTTT. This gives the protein CASSFRLGPGELFF.